This TCR beta chain was captured by sequencing in a study of response to subunit inactivated influenza vaccine. Via MiXCR, TCRdb re-called the RT-PCR reads, giving one row per CDR3 protein. The sample holds approximately 530,000 distinct CDR3 sequences; around 7.9% are singletons and the top ten take 10% to 15%. CDR3 size: 11 residues. J was trimmed by 13 bases and V by 3 bases; bases with no gene match: 6. Germline V lookup: CDR1 DFQATT, CDR2 SNEGSKA (reference sequence). This clonotype was picked up a small number of times. The antigen is not known. General study results and limits: The authors suggested that few new T cells are recruited per seasonal influenza vaccination.

The TCR was taken from a man in his fifties or sixties who received an inactivated influenza vaccine. The chain carries TRBV20-1 and TRBJ1-2, with 9 bases aligning to TRBD1. The sample in question was PBMCs from blood, obtained less than 30 months after vaccination. The CDR3 coding sequence is TGCAGTGCTAGCCCCTTGGGACAGGGCACCTTC. Amino acids: CSASPLGQGTF.